This T cell receptor (beta chain) originates from a study of cytomegalovirus exposure and HLA in healthy donors. This CDR3 contains 14 residues. CDR1 is MNHNS, CDR2 SASEGT, per germline. Between the trimmed V and J ends, which lost 4 bases and 3 bases, there was a span of 13 bases. The primer mix had 60 Vbeta and 13 Jbeta primers. Sequencing was performed with immunoSEQ multiplex PCR; in TCRdb, only in-frame clones are kept and a portion is missing. The profile shows 150,000 to 200,000 clones, 65% to 80% of them singletons. Study conclusions and caveats: It was reported in a later analysis that an Asian-associated ancestry cluster showed fewer N-insertions than the roughly 660-donor mean. Some public TCRs appeared in many individuals, while most sequences were rare. The study carried out a later analysis of TCR beta sequences. It associated 15,000 to 20,000 of them with specific HLA alleles at a false discovery rate of 0.05.

About this clone itself: Its antigen is currently unknown.

Sequences were obtained from PBMCs. The TCR sequence derives from a woman aged 45 to 65 in good health and CMV-seropositive. The chain couples TRBV6-1 to TRBJ2-7, with D maybe TRBD2 (6 bases). The CDR3 bases are TGTGCCAGCAGTGTTCTGGAGGGTGGCTACGAGCAGTACTTC. Protein: CASSVLEGGYEQYF.